This T cell receptor (beta chain) was profiled in a study of shared clonotypes between healthy human individuals. Here immunoSEQ multiplex PCR was the method, and the copy in TCRdb shows in-frame clones only, minus some. The sample includes about 2.4 million clones, 90% to 95% seen only once; the top ten take around 0.14%. J was trimmed by 5 bases and V by 5 bases; bases with no gene match: 3. This CDR3 spans 13 amino acids. The germline gives CDR1 SGHDN, CDR2 FVKESK. The receptor comes from a man younger than 35 in good health. The sequencing input was naive CD4+ T cells sorted from blood. The subset was: CD45RA+ positively selected. This chain joins TRBV14 and TRBJ2-1; 7 bases map to TRBD1. CDR3 in DNA: TGTGCCAGCAGCGAGGGACAGAACAATGAGCAGTTCTTC. This translates into CASSEGQNNEQFF. The full variable domain, in which reference TRBV14 and TRBJ2-1 provide the parts outside the CDR3, is EAGVTQFPSHSVIEKGQTVTLRCDPISGHDNLYWYRRVMGKEIKFLLHFVKESKQDESGMPNNRFLAERTGGTYSTLKVQPAELEDSGVYFCASSEGQNNEQFFGPGTRLTVL.